This T cell receptor beta chain was identified in a study of blood T cell repertoires in COVID-19. Study-level background: There were acute and convalescent COVID-19 samples, and they came from the United States, Italy and Spain. The analysed material was cDNA or gDNA that came from T cells, B-cell-depleted T cells, or PBMCs.

V was cut by 1 base and J by 2 bases, with 8 bases left in between. The V gene's germline CDR1 is MGHRA and CDR2 YSYEKL. The CDR3 has 14 amino acids. In the authors' methods: The assay estimated nucleated cells by amplifying reference gene primers. Sequencing was performed with immunoSEQ multiplex PCR; in TCRdb, only in-frame clones are kept and a portion is missing. The DNA was the basis for D and trimming; V, J and clone size are from that table. The table lists roughly 59,000 clones, approximately 82% of them singletons. The origin of this receptor is an elderly man with acute or convalescent COVID-19. The sequenced sample consisted of peripheral blood. The chain couples TRBV4-1 to TRBJ2-5; D gene ambiguous. CDR3 nucleotides: TGCGCCAGCAGCCAAGTAGGCGGACAAGAGACCCAGTACTTC. This encodes CASSQVGGQETQYF.